The table lists the clone carrying this T cell receptor beta chain with a few counts. This record comes from a study of cytomegalovirus exposure and HLA in healthy donors. TCRdb keeps only in-frame clones here, not all; method: immunoSEQ multiplex PCR. The top ten hold roughly 2% of the sample, which has fewer than 250,000 clones, over 75% seen once. Trimming cost V 6 bases and J 8 bases, with 13 bases left between them. The CDR3 runs 13 residues. Per the germline V gene, CDR1 is MNHEY and CDR2 is SVGAGI. The chain has TRBV6-5 and TRBJ1-4; D is uncertain. The source of this sequence is a woman aged 18-30 years in good health and CMV-seropositive. Sequenced material: PBMCs. This chain's CDR3 is CASRPVFFEKLFF. CDR3 nucleotide sequence: TGTGCCAGCAGACCGGTTTTCTTCGAAAAACTGTTTTTT.